A single sample is the source of the 22 T cell receptor beta chains below, sequenced in a study of blood T cell repertoires in COVID-19. Measured with immunoSEQ multiplex PCR; TCRdb has only the in-frame clones, and not every one. The sample includes a few hundred thousand clones, around 89% of them seen just once. The sequencing input was peripheral blood. The source is a woman in her 50s with COVID-19, enrolled during active disease.

The rearrangement joins TRBV3-1 (or the pseudogene TRBV3-2) to TRBJ1-6; D is undetermined. Germline lookup yields CDR1 LGHDT and CDR2 YNNKEL (reference sequence). V was pared by 1 base and J by 14 bases, with 18 bases between. The CDR3 sequence is 15 residues long. CDR3 DNA: TGTGCCAGCAGCCAAGCCCTAGCTATCCGTGGAGCCCTCCACTTT. Its translation is CASSQALAIRGALHF.

The rearrangement uses TRBV7-3 and TRBJ1-2, with 11 nucleotides matching TRBD1. Looked up from germline, CDR1 is SGHTA and CDR2 is FQGTGA. The J segment lost 6 bases and the V segment lost 4 bases, leaving 4 bases of the junction unmatched. This CDR3 is built from 14 residues. CDR3 sequence reads: CASSSGTGGDGYTF. In DNA form, the CDR3 reads TGTGCCAGCAGCTCCGGGACAGGGGGTGATGGCTACACCTTC.

CDR3 coding DNA: TGTGCCAGCAGTCAGGCGAGAGGGGGCGATTCACCCCTCCACTTT. Amino acid sequence: CASSQARGGDSPLHF. The chain combines TRBV6-5 with TRBJ1-6; 7 bases match TRBD1. CDR1 and CDR2 from the germline V gene are MNHEY and SVGAGI. The J segment lost 8 bases and the V segment lost 5 bases, leaving 9 bases of the junction unmatched. The CDR3 covers 15 residues.

This chain links TRBV19 with TRBJ1-1; 7 bases line up with TRBD1. J lost 7 bases, V lost 10 bases, and 15 bases had no gene match. Germline values: CDR1 LNHDA, CDR2 SQIVND (reference sequence). The CDR3 contains 14 residues. CDR3 sequence reads: CATSIRDRLHEAFF. The CDR3 coding sequence is TGTGCCACCTCAATCCGGGACAGACTACATGAAGCTTTCTTT.

The V gene is TRBV7-9, the J gene TRBJ1-6; unclear D gene. The CDR3 sequence is 12 residues long. Trimming removed 1 base at V and 10 bases at J, with 5 bases between. From germline, CDR1 is SEHNR and CDR2 FQNEAQ (reference sequence). CDR3 in amino acids: CASSLGQSPLHF. The CDR3 nucleotides are TGTGCCAGCAGCTTAGGCCAGTCACCCCTCCACTTT. Together with reference TRBV7-9 and TRBJ1-6, the CDR3 gives the full variable domain: DTGVSQNPRHKITKRGQNVTFRCDPISEHNRLYWYRQTLGQGPEFLTYFQNEAQLEKSRLLSDRFSAERPKGSFSTLEIQRTEQGDSAMYLCASSLGQSPLHFGNGTRLTVT.

The CDR3: CASTAGDRGPAPLHF. CDR3 sequence (DNA): TGTGCCAGCACCGCGGGGGACAGGGGCCCGGCACCCCTCCACTTT. V usage is TRBV4-2 and J usage is TRBJ1-6; 10 bases map to TRBD1. CDR3 size: 15 residues. Germline V gene sequence: CDR1 LGHNA, CDR2 YNFKEQ. V lost 7 bases to trimming and J lost 11 bases; unmatched junction nucleotides: 11.

This chain joins TRBV5-1 and TRBJ2-7; TRBD2 aligns across 11 bases. This CDR3 has 15 residues. Germline V gene lookup returns CDR1 SGHRS and CDR2 YFSETQ. V dropped 3 bases and J dropped 1; count of bases not matched to a gene: 3. The CDR3 loop is CASSSGTSGSYEQYF. In nucleotides, the CDR3 is TGCGCCAGCAGCTCAGGGACTAGCGGTTCCTACGAGCAGTACTTC.

The chain combines TRBV5-6 with TRBJ1-2, with 7 bases identical to TRBD1. Germline loops: CDR1 SGHDT, CDR2 YYEEEE. The CDR3 contains 13 residues. V trimming: 2 bases; J trimming: 6 bases; junction bases outside the gene matches: 4. CDR3 residues: CASSLDREDGYTF. The CDR3 DNA sequence: TGTGCCAGCAGCTTAGACAGGGAAGATGGCTACACCTTC.

This chain connects TRBV19 to TRBJ2-5; 9 bases are a match to TRBD1. Trimming cost V 5 bases and J 4 bases; bases outside gene matches: 5. Germline V gives CDR1 LNHDA, CDR2 SQIVND (reference sequence). The CDR3 consists of 14 residues. The CDR3 DNA reads as TGTGCCAGTAGTCTAACGACAGGGGGAGAGACCCAGTACTTC. This translates into CASSLTTGGETQYF. The variable domain in full, completed from reference TRBV19 and TRBJ2-5, reads DGGITQSPKYLFRKEGQNVTLSCEQNLNHDAMYWYRQDPGQGLRLIYYSQIVNDFQKGDIAEGYSVSREKKESFPLTVTSAQKNPTAFYLCASSLTTGGETQYFGPGTRLLVL.

The chain combines TRBV5-1 with TRBJ1-4; TRBD1 might be the D (5 bases). The germline V gene encodes CDR1 SGHRS and CDR2 YFSETQ. V was shortened by 6 bases and J by 3 bases, with 15 bases between the two germline ends. This CDR3 region has 15 residues. The CDR3 region is CASTSLGAANEKLFF. The CDR3 DNA sequence: TGCGCCAGCACCTCTCTAGGGGCAGCTAATGAAAAACTGTTTTTT.

Note on this clone: Other nucleotide sequences from this sample produce the same CDR3. V gene TRBV30 combines with J gene TRBJ1-2; TRBD1 matches at 8 bases. V was clipped by 5 bases and J by 2 bases; unmatched bases: 7. Germline V gene lookup returns CDR1 GTSNPN and CDR2 SVGIG (reference sequence). This CDR3 comprises 14 residues. The CDR3 coding sequence is TGTGCCTGGTCCCCCGACAGGGGAAACTATGGCTACACCTTC. Protein sequence: CAWSPDRGNYGYTF.

The sample holds a few counts of this clone. The chain links TRBV5-6 to TRBJ2-3; 9 bases agree with TRBD2. The CDR3 has 16 amino acids. V trimming: 2 bases; J trimming: 0 bases; junction bases outside the gene matches: 4. CDR1 is SGHDT, CDR2 YYEEEE, per germline. This CDR3 is CASSFPTSGSTDTQYF. The CDR3 DNA reads TGTGCCAGCAGCTTCCCGACTAGCGGTAGCACAGATACGCAGTATTTT. The full variable domain, with the rest looked up from reference TRBV5-6 and TRBJ2-3, is DAGVTQSPTHLIKTRGQQVTLRCSPKSGHDTVSWYQQALGQGPQFIFQYYEEEERQRGNFPDRFSGHQFPNYSSELNVNALLLGDSALYLCASSFPTSGSTDTQYFGPGTRLTVL.

V and J are TRBV28 and TRBJ1-1; D might be TRBD1 (6 bases). The CDR3 totals 14 residues. V shed 10 bases and J shed 0 bases, with 15 bases lying between them. Germline CDR1 and CDR2: MDHEN and SYDVKM. CDR3 coding DNA: TGTGCCACCCAGCAGGGACACCTGAACACTGAAGCTTTCTTT. Its protein is CATQQGHLNTEAFF.

V is TRBV6-6 and J is TRBJ2-7, with D perhaps TRBD1 (6 bases). V shed 4 bases and J shed 0 bases, with 16 bases lying between them. The CDR3 has 16 amino acids. Germline CDR1 and CDR2: MNHNY and SVGAGI (reference sequence). In DNA form, the CDR3 reads TGTGCCAGCAGTTCAACGCAGGGGCGCTTCTCCTACGAGCAGTACTTC. This codes for CASSSTQGRFSYEQYF.

This chain uses TRBV11-1 with TRBJ2-5, with 7 positions matching TRBD1. The CDR3 is made up of 14 amino acids. Losses at the gene ends were 4 bases for V and 3 bases for J; bases not matched to a gene: 5. The germline gives CDR1 SGHAT, CDR2 FQDESV (reference sequence). The CDR3 loop reads CASSSFDREETQYF. CDR3 coding DNA: TGTGCCAGCAGCTCCTTCGACAGGGAAGAGACCCAGTACTTC.

The chain is built from TRBV21-1 and TRBJ1-6. TRBV21-1 is listed as a pseudogene. The CDR3 is made up of 20 amino acids. The CDR3 sequence is CASSKVPRREFSSYNSPLHF. DNA for the CDR3: TGTGCCAGCAGCAAAGTGCCCAGGAGGGAATTCAGCTCCTATAATTCACCCCTCCACTTT.

A few counts support this clone. The CDR3 protein is CASSAFTGGLSGNTIYF. Here the CDR3 DNA reads TGTGCCAGCAGTGCTTTCACAGGGGGGCTCTCTGGAAACACCATATATTTT. This chain uses TRBV6-1 with TRBJ1-3, with 8 bases matching TRBD1. V lost 4 bases to trimming and J lost 0 bases; unmatched junction nucleotides: 8. Germline V gene sequence: CDR1 MNHNS, CDR2 SASEGT. The CDR3 is made up of 17 amino acids.

Worth noting for this clone: This specimen includes other DNA sequences encoding the same CDR3. This chain joins TRBV9 and TRBJ2-3; D possibly corresponds to TRBD1 (7 bases). In germline, CDR1 is SGDLS, CDR2 YYNGEE. The CDR3 loop spans 13 amino acids. V was trimmed by 4 bases and J by 3 bases, leaving 9 bases between them. As DNA, the CDR3 is TGTGCCAGCAGCCCAGGGGGGACAGATACGCAGTATTTT. It codes for CASSPGGTDTQYF.

The J gene is TRBJ1-6, the V gene TRBV19; D call uncertain. Trimming removed 5 bases from V and 7 bases from J, with 3 bases in between. Germline V CDR1 and CDR2: LNHDA, SQIVND (reference sequence). The CDR3 totals 11 residues. The CDR3 is CASSGNSPLHF. The DNA for the CDR3 is TGTGCCAGTAGTGGCAATTCACCCCTCCACTTT.

The chain uses TRBV27 and TRBJ1-5, with a weak D call TRBD1 (5 bases). Germline V CDR1 and CDR2: MNHEY, SMNVEV (reference sequence). The CDR3 totals 15 residues. V was pared by 2 bases and J by 6 bases, with 14 bases between. CDR3 protein: CASSLGGGIPQPQHF. In nucleotides, the CDR3 is TGTGCCAGCAGTTTAGGCGGGGGGATTCCTCAGCCCCAGCATTTT.

This clone occurred once. The rearrangement uses TRBV7-9 and TRBJ1-3, with 8 bases matching TRBD1. Germline values: CDR1 SEHNR, CDR2 FQNEAQ (reference sequence). The CDR3 is made up of 14 amino acids. The J segment lost 8 bases and the V segment lost 5 bases, leaving 8 bases of the junction unmatched. The CDR3 DNA reads TGTGCCAGCAGCCCCCGGACAGGGCCCGACACCATATATTTT. Translation gives CASSPRTGPDTIYF.

The chain joins TRBV11-3 to TRBJ2-7, with 7 nucleotides matching TRBD2. The CDR3 is 13 amino acids. Unmatched junction bases numbered 2, after V lost 0 bases and J lost 6 bases. From germline, CDR1 is SGHNT and CDR2 YENEEA. CDR3: CASSLERGVEQYF. Here the CDR3 DNA reads TGTGCCAGCAGCTTAGAACGGGGGGTCGAGCAGTACTTC.